These 31 T cell receptor beta chains were sequenced from one sample in a study of shared T cell receptors in the human thymus. Measured with immunoSEQ multiplex PCR; TCRdb has only the in-frame clones, and not every one. In the table there are about 400,000 clones, approximately 95% of which are singletons. Sequenced: thymocytes. These receptors all stem from a human donor.

V usage is TRBV9 and J usage is TRBJ2-3; D gene uncertain. V was pared by 0 bases and J by 0 bases, with 2 bases between. Germline V CDR1 and CDR2: SGDLS, YYNGEE. The CDR3 has 13 residues. CDR3 sequence: CASSVDSTDTQYF. In DNA, the CDR3 is TGTGCCAGCAGCGTAGACAGCACAGATACGCAGTATTTT.

In this sample, this clone turned up once. This chain connects TRBV25-1 to TRBJ2-3; 7 bases align to TRBD2. Germline values: CDR1 MGHDK, CDR2 SYGVNS. With 2 bases clipped from V and 5 bases from J, the junction kept 13 bases outside the gene matches. The CDR3 has 17 amino acids. In nucleotides, the CDR3 is TGTGCCAGCAGTGAAAGGGGAGGGGAGGGCCTCGGAGATACGCAGTATTTT. Translating gives CASSERGGEGLGDTQYF.

The V call is TRBV6-6, the J call TRBJ2-7; 7 nucleotides align to TRBD1. From germline, CDR1 is MNHNY and CDR2 SVGAGI (reference sequence). The CDR3 runs to 15 residues. J gave up 0 bases and V 3 bases, and 5 bases lay outside the gene matches. The CDR3: CASSYSRGNSYEQYF. CDR3 DNA sequence: TGTGCCAGCAGTTATTCCAGGGGGAACTCCTACGAGCAGTACTTC.

Only one count was recorded for this clone. The chain couples TRBV18 to TRBJ1-3, with 9 bases lining up with TRBD1. Germline loops: CDR1 KGHSH, CDR2 LQKENI. V shed 3 bases and J 0 bases; nucleotides not matched to a gene: 12. This CDR3 contains 19 residues. The CDR3 sequence is CASSPDPGQGSYSGNTIYF. CDR3 sequence (DNA): TGTGCCAGCTCACCGGATCCCGGACAGGGGTCTTACTCTGGAAACACCATATATTTT.

The chain links TRBV20-1 to TRBJ2-5; no definite D call. The CDR3 consists of 11 residues. Per the germline V gene, CDR1 is DFQATT and CDR2 is SNEGSKA (reference sequence). V was clipped by 1 base and J by 5 bases, with 5 bases between them. CDR3 region: CSARVWETQYF. CDR3 DNA sequence: TGCAGTGCTAGAGTTTGGGAGACCCAGTACTTC.

The rearrangement uses TRBV7-6 and TRBJ2-2; TRBD2 is a possible D gene (6 bases). V was shortened by 0 bases and J by 1 base, with 24 bases between the two germline ends. CDR3 length: 21 amino acids. Germline CDR1 and CDR2: SGHVS and FNYEAQ. The CDR3 DNA reads TGTGCCAGCAGCTTAGCGCCGGACGCCTCATTGGGACTTCTGAACACCGGGGAGCTGTTTTTT. Amino acids: CASSLAPDASLGLLNTGELFF. The whole variable domain, remainder taken from reference TRBV7-6 and TRBJ2-2, is GAGVSQSPRYKVTKRGQDVALRCDPISGHVSLYWYRQALGQGPEFLTYFNYEAQQDKSGLPNDRFSAERPEGSISTLTIQRTEQRDSAMYRCASSLAPDASLGLLNTGELFFGEGSRLTVL.

This clone has more than one count but fewer than ten. The chain has TRBV5-5 and TRBJ2-7; D is perhaps TRBD1 (7 bases). CDR1 is SGHKS, CDR2 YYEKEE, per germline (reference sequence). V was clipped by 6 bases and J by 1 base, with 20 bases between them. This CDR3 is 16 amino acids long. The CDR3 bases are TGTGCCAGCACCCAGGGGGGCTATTCCTATTCCTACGAGCAGTACTTC. This codes for CASTQGGYSYSYEQYF.

The chain uses TRBV5-4 and TRBJ2-1, with D unclear. Germline CDR1 SGHNT, CDR2 YYREEE (reference sequence). The CDR3 is made up of 16 amino acids. The V end was cut by 1 base, the J end by 1 base, with 12 bases between. The CDR3, as DNA: TGTGCCAGCAGCTTGCGCCTGACCCGTTCCTACAATGAGCAGTTCTTC. This gives the protein CASSLRLTRSYNEQFF.

The rearrangement uses TRBV6-5 and TRBJ2-1; 7 bases line up with TRBD2. This CDR3 has 15 residues. Germline V gives CDR1 MNHEY, CDR2 SVGAGI. With 6 bases clipped from V and 8 bases from J, the junction kept 13 bases outside the gene matches. The DNA of the CDR3 is TGTGCCAGCAGGAAGACTAGCCCGAGGGATGATGAGCAGTTCTTC. Translated: CASRKTSPRDDEQFF.

The chain joins TRBV28 to TRBJ2-7; 11 bases fit TRBD1. Losses at the gene ends were 4 bases for V and 3 bases for J; bases not matched to a gene: 5. CDR1 is MDHEN, CDR2 SYDVKM, per germline. The CDR3 spans 15 residues. CDR3 amino acids: CASSSPGQGDYEQYF. The CDR3 DNA is TGTGCCAGCAGTTCTCCGGGACAGGGGGACTACGAGCAGTACTTC. Using reference TRBV28 and TRBJ2-7 for the parts outside the CDR3, the full variable domain is DVKVTQSSRYLVKRTGEKVFLECVQDMDHENMFWYRQDPGLGLRLIYFSYDVKMKEKGDIPEGYSVSREKKERFSLILESASTNQTSMYLCASSSPGQGDYEQYFGPGTRLTVT.

About this clone itself: Other DNA sequences within the sample encode an identical CDR3. The chain carries TRBV19 and TRBJ1-1, with TRBD1 identical over 7 bases. Germline lookup yields CDR1 LNHDA and CDR2 SQIVND (reference sequence). The CDR3 covers 15 residues. The trim removed 5 bases at V and 11 bases at J, leaving 17 bases unmatched. CDR3 region: CASSPHRDSPRGAFF. DNA of the CDR3: TGTGCCAGTAGTCCGCACCGGGACAGCCCCCGAGGGGCTTTCTTT. The full variable domain, rest sourced from reference TRBV19 and TRBJ1-1, is DGGITQSPKYLFRKEGQNVTLSCEQNLNHDAMYWYRQDPGQGLRLIYYSQIVNDFQKGDIAEGYSVSREKKESFPLTVTSAQKNPTAFYLCASSPHRDSPRGAFFGQGTRLTVV.

This sequence joins TRBV4-2 and TRBJ2-2, with 9 positions matching TRBD2. V shed 0 bases and J 0 bases; nucleotides not matched to a gene: 5. Looked up from germline, CDR1 is LGHNA and CDR2 is YNFKEQ. CDR3 length: 18 amino acids. The CDR3 is CASSQDSSGNTNTGELFF. The CDR3 bases are TGTGCCAGCAGCCAAGATTCTAGCGGGAACACGAACACCGGGGAGCTGTTTTTT.

This clone was counted between two and nine times. V gene TRBV6-1 combines with J gene TRBJ1-2; D unresolved. V was shortened by 3 bases and J by 6 bases, with 8 bases between the two germline ends. The germline gives CDR1 MNHNS, CDR2 SASEGT. CDR3 length: 12 amino acids. The CDR3 here is CASSEGPDGYTF. As DNA, the CDR3 is TGTGCCAGCAGTGAGGGCCCCGATGGCTACACCTTC.

This chain connects TRBV5-1 to TRBJ2-1; 9 bases match TRBD2. CDR3 length: 13 residues. Germline CDR1 reads SGHRS; CDR2 reads YFSETQ. Trimming took 4 bases from V and 9 from J; bases not matched to a gene: 5. The CDR3 spells CASSRTSDPEQFF. CDR3 DNA sequence: TGCGCCAGCAGCAGGACTAGCGATCCTGAGCAGTTCTTC.

The V and J genes are TRBV9 and TRBJ2-1, with D perhaps TRBD1 (6 bases). The germline V gene has CDR1 SGDLS and CDR2 YYNGEE. V dropped 0 bases and J dropped 1 base, with 8 bases sitting between them. CDR3 length: 15 residues. The DNA for the CDR3 is TGTGCCAGCAGCGTAGAAGGGGGTTCCTACAATGAGCAGTTCTTC. Protein sequence: CASSVEGGSYNEQFF.

This clone was recorded only once. The genes are TRBV4-1 and TRBJ1-1; no clear D gene. V was pared by 1 base and J by 1 base, with 10 bases between. This CDR3 spans 15 amino acids. Per germline, CDR1 MGHRA and CDR2 YSYEKL. The CDR3 sequence: CASSQGTPGNTEAFF. The CDR3 bases are TGCGCCAGCAGCCAAGGAACTCCAGGGAACACTGAAGCTTTCTTT.

This chain connects TRBV27 to TRBJ1-2, with D perhaps TRBD1 (5 bases). CDR3 length: 11 amino acids. Trimming pared 8 bases from V and 5 bases from J, leaving 9 bases between. CDR1 and CDR2 (germline): MNHEY, SMNVEV (reference sequence). The CDR3 protein is CASGGGYGYTF. CDR3 DNA sequence: TGTGCCAGCGGGGGGGGGTATGGCTACACCTTC.

This sequence joins TRBV9 and TRBJ1-3; D uncertain. The V and J ends lost 0 bases and 4 bases respectively, with 11 bases between them. This CDR3 comprises 15 residues. Per germline, CDR1 SGDLS and CDR2 YYNGEE. This CDR3 reads CASSVALDGGNTIYF. As DNA, the CDR3 is TGTGCCAGCAGCGTAGCCCTAGATGGCGGAAACACCATATATTTT.

J is TRBJ2-5 and V is TRBV4-2; 10 nucleotides agree with TRBD2. After removal of 2 bases from V and 4 bases from J, the junction contained 7 bases not matched to a gene. CDR1 is LGHNA and CDR2 is YNFKEQ in the germline V gene. CDR3 length equals 16 residues. The CDR3 coding sequence is TGTGCCAGCAGCCAACATAGCGGGAGGTGCTTAGAGACCCAGTACTTC. It is translated as CASSQHSGRCLETQYF.

The gene calls are TRBV4-2 and TRBJ2-6, with no clear D. Germline loops: CDR1 LGHNA, CDR2 YNFKEQ. Trimming pared 2 bases from V and 5 bases from J, leaving 13 bases between. The CDR3 has 16 residues. The CDR3 DNA reads TGTGCCAGCAGCCAATCCAGGCCCCCCTGGGCCAACGTCCTGACTTTC. This sequence encodes CASSQSRPPWANVLTF.

The chain joins TRBV5-1 to TRBJ1-2, with 9 bases aligning to TRBD1. This CDR3 comprises 17 residues. V gave up 5 bases and J gave up 4 bases; unmatched junction bases: 15. CDR1 and CDR2 from the germline V gene are SGHRS and YFSETQ. CDR3 residues: CASSVEDTGGASYGYTF. DNA of the CDR3: TGCGCCAGCAGTGTAGAAGATACAGGGGGCGCAAGCTATGGCTACACCTTC.

This chain uses TRBV11-2 with TRBJ2-7; D uncertain. The V end lost 3 bases, the J end lost 0 bases, and 12 bases lay between the germline ends. From germline, CDR1 is SGHAT and CDR2 FQNNGV. The CDR3 spans 15 residues. The CDR3 nucleotides are TGTGCCAGCAGCTTCCGAAGGGTAAGCTCCTACGAGCAGTACTTC. Its translation: CASSFRRVSSYEQYF. Together with reference TRBV11-2 and TRBJ2-7, the CDR3 gives the full variable domain: EAGVAQSPRYKIIEKRQSVAFWCNPISGHATLYWYQQILGQGPKLLIQFQNNGVVDDSQLPKDRFSAERLKGVDSTLKIQPAKLEDSAVYLCASSFRRVSSYEQYFGPGTRLTVT.

The chain carries TRBV5-1 and TRBJ1-1; D not certain. This CDR3 comprises 15 residues. Germline CDR1 reads SGHRS; CDR2 reads YFSETQ. V lost 1 base, J lost 5 bases, and 15 bases lay in between. The CDR3 bases are TGCGCCAGCAGCTTGAGGATCAGGAGGGAGACTGAAGCTTTCTTT. Protein sequence: CASSLRIRRETEAFF. Combining the CDR3 with reference TRBV5-1 and TRBJ1-1 gives the whole variable domain KAGVTQTPRYLIKTRGQQVTLSCSPISGHRSVSWYQQTPGQGLQFLFEYFSETQRNKGNFPGRFSGRQFSNSRSEMNVSTLELGDSALYLCASSLRIRRETEAFFGQGTRLTVV.

The chain combines TRBV4-1 with TRBJ2-7, with a tentative D call TRBD1 (6 bases). The germline V gene encodes CDR1 MGHRA and CDR2 YSYEKL. The length of the CDR3 is 15 residues. The germline V and J ends were trimmed by 1 base and 1 base, with 11 bases remaining between them. CDR3 sequence (DNA): TGCGCCAGCAGCCAAGCCGGACAGCCATCCTACGAGCAGTACTTC. Its protein product is CASSQAGQPSYEQYF.

The chain carries TRBV15 and TRBJ1-5; D is unclear. Germline loops: CDR1 LNHNV, CDR2 YYDKDF (reference sequence). The V end lost 0 bases, the J end lost 3 bases, and 12 bases lay between the germline ends. The CDR3 totals 16 residues. The CDR3 spells CATSREGREPNQPQHF. CDR3 DNA: TGTGCCACCAGCAGAGAAGGGCGGGAACCCAATCAGCCCCAGCATTTT.

In DNA, the CDR3 is TGTGCCACCAGCAGACCACCGGACAGGAACTACGAGCAGTACTTC. Protein sequence: CATSRPPDRNYEQYF. This chain connects TRBV15 to TRBJ2-7; TRBD1 matches 7 bases. Germline values: CDR1 LNHNV, CDR2 YYDKDF (reference sequence). CDR3 size: 15 residues. V was pared by 2 bases and J by 3 bases, with 7 bases of the junction left unmatched.

The V and J genes are TRBV5-8 and TRBJ2-3; TRBD2 matches 11 bases. This CDR3 has 16 residues. V was pared by 4 bases and J by 0 bases, with 4 bases of the junction left unmatched. CDR1 and CDR2 (germline): SGHTS, YDEGEE. The CDR3 DNA follows: TGTGCCAGCAGCCGTTCTAGCGGGGGGAGCACAGATACGCAGTATTTT. It codes for CASSRSSGGSTDTQYF.

The J gene is TRBJ2-7, the V gene TRBV27, with TRBD1 identical over 7 bases. The CDR3 runs to 15 residues. J lost 2 bases, V lost 6 bases, and 10 bases had no gene match. CDR1 and CDR2 from the germline V gene are MNHEY and SMNVEV (reference sequence). This CDR3 is CASRTEGGEAYEQYF. DNA for the CDR3: TGTGCCAGCAGGACCGAAGGGGGCGAGGCCTACGAGCAGTACTTC.

The chain joins TRBV5-1 to TRBJ1-5; D is possibly TRBD1 (5 bases). V lost 2 bases and J lost 3, with 12 bases in between. Germline V gene lookup returns CDR1 SGHRS and CDR2 YFSETQ. CDR3 length equals 15 residues. The CDR3 is CASSFRGGDNQPQHF. The CDR3 DNA is TGCGCCAGCAGCTTCCGCGGGGGAGACAATCAGCCCCAGCATTTT.

The CDR3 here is CASSIPGQSLSYGYTF. The CDR3 nucleotides read TGTGCCAGTAGTATCCCGGGACAGAGCTTGAGCTATGGCTACACCTTC. This chain uses TRBV19 with TRBJ1-2, with TRBD1 identical over 7 bases. The germline CDR1 and CDR2 sequences are LNHDA and SQIVND (reference sequence). The V segment lost 3 bases and the J segment 4 bases; nucleotides outside the gene matches: 11. The CDR3 is 16 residues long.

This chain connects TRBV5-1 to TRBJ2-7; maybe TRBD2 (6 bases). V was shortened by 4 bases and J by 3 bases, with 23 bases between the two germline ends. Germline V lookup: CDR1 SGHRS, CDR2 YFSETQ. The CDR3 is 17 residues long. For the CDR3, the DNA is TGCGCCAGCAGCCAAAGATTCTGGGGGAGGCCGGGCTACGAGCAGTACTTC. Translating it yields CASSQRFWGRPGYEQYF.